These T cell receptor beta chains were read from a single sample in a study of blood T cell repertoires in COVID-19. Only in-frame clones appear in the TCRdb table, and some are missing; sequencing was by immunoSEQ multiplex PCR. The sample lists about 110,000 clones; 65% to 80% were seen once. Source material: peripheral blood. The receptor source for this set is a woman in her forties with acute or convalescent COVID-19. CDR3s include the opening cysteine and the closing phenylalanine or tryptophan. D genes are given only for firm matches. A row's size may be missing; if present it is once, few, many or a size class.

>TRBJ1-5|TRBV12-5|TRBD1|.
TGTGCTAGTGGGCTCGGACAGGGAGGAAATCGGCCCCAGCATTTT
CASGLGQGGNRPQHF
>TRBJ2-2|TRBV28|.|.
TGTGCCAGCAGTTTATATGGGCGAGTCGCCGGGGAGCTGTTTTTT
CASSLYGRVAGELFF
>TRBJ2-7|TRBV28|TRBD2|.
TGTGCCAGCAGTTCCCACGGGACTAGCGGGGGGGAAGGCGAGCAGTACTTC
CASSSHGTSGGEGEQYF
>TRBJ2-2|TRBV20-1|.|.
TGCAGTGCTAGTTCGGGGACCGGGGAGCTGTTTTTT
CSASSGTGELFF
>TRBJ1-4|TRBV6-5|.|few
TGTGCCAGCAGTCACCTGGAGGAATCCAATGAAAAACTGTTTTTT
CASSHLEESNEKLFF
>TRBJ2-5|TRBV18|.|.
TGTGCCAGCTCACCTCAGGACTACCTTAAAAAAGAGACCCAGTACTTC
CASSPQDYLKKETQYF
>TRBJ1-5|TRBV28|TRBD1|.
TGTGCCAGCAGTCCAAAGGGGGCGAGAAGCAATCAGCCCCAGCATTTT
CASSPKGARSNQPQHF
>TRBJ2-1|TRBV28|TRBD2|medium-sized
TGTGCCAGCAGTTTTCAGCGGGGGGCCAATGAGCAGTTCTTC
CASSFQRGANEQFF
>TRBJ1-6|TRBV25-1|.|few
TGTGCCAGCAGTCCGGGGAAAGTTCGGAATTCACCCCTCCACTTT
CASSPGKVRNSPLHF
>TRBJ2-7|TRBV7-9|TRBD1|.
TGTGCCAGCAGCTCACCCGGGGACAGGGTTTACGAGCAGTACTTC
CASSSPGDRVYEQYF
>TRBJ1-1|TRBV10-3|TRBD1|.
TGTGCCATTAAGGTGGGGACAGGACTTAACACTGAAGCTTTCTTT
CAIKVGTGLNTEAFF
>TRBJ2-5|TRBV25-1|TRBD1|.
TGTGCCAGCAGTGCCCACCCCGGGACAGCCTCCTCCGAGACCCAGTACTTC
CASSAHPGTASSETQYF
>TRBJ2-2|TRBV27|.|few
TGTGCCAGCAGTTCCCACTCGAACACCGGGGAGCTGTTTTTT
CASSSHSNTGELFF
>TRBJ2-1|TRBV18|TRBD1|few
TGTGCCAGCTCACAGCAGGGGACAGGGAATTACAATGAGCAGTTCTTC
CASSQQGTGNYNEQFF
>TRBJ2-3|TRBV30|.|.
TGTGCCTGGAGTTTCGGGGGAGAAGATACGCAGTATTTT
CAWSFGGEDTQYF
>TRBJ2-2|TRBV4-1|.|once
TGCGCCAGCACCTCAGAAGGGGCGGCGAACACCGGGGAGCTGTTTTTT
CASTSEGAANTGELFF
>TRBJ2-2|TRBV5-1|TRBD1|.
TGCGCCAGCGCCTCCCGGAGAGGGGGCCCCTTGGGCACCGGGGAGCTGTTTTTT
CASASRRGGPLGTGELFF
>TRBJ1-2|TRBV5-4|.|.
TGTGCCAGCAGCTTGATTGGGAGTGACTATGGCTACACCTTC
CASSLIGSDYGYTF
>TRBJ2-1|TRBV4-1|TRBD1|few
TGCGCCAGCAGCCAAGACTGGGACAGGGGTTTCAATGAGCAGTTCTTC
CASSQDWDRGFNEQFF
>TRBJ2-4|TRBV28|.|.
TGTGCCAGCAGCATCAGCGAAAACATTCAGTACTTC
CASSISENIQYF
>TRBJ2-2|TRBV24-1|.|.
TGTGCCACCAGTTCGGAGCTCCCCGGGGAGCTGTTTTTT
CATSSELPGELFF
>TRBJ1-6|TRBV5-1|TRBD1|.
TGCGCCAGCAGCATGGGACAGGGAGGTAATTCACCCCTCCACTTT
CASSMGQGGNSPLHF
>TRBJ1-6|TRBV5-6|.|.
TGTGCCAGCAGCTTGGCACGGGGGAGATCACCCCTCCACTTT
CASSLARGRSPLHF
>TRBJ2-3|TRBV5-1|.|.
TGCGCCAGCAGCTTGGCGGGGGGCACAGATACGCAGTATTTT
CASSLAGGTDTQYF
>TRBJ1-2|TRBV6-1|.|once
TGTGCCAGCAGTGGCTCAGATTTATTAAACAGGGCCCAGGGCTACACCTTC
CASSGSDLLNRAQGYTF
>TRBJ2-5|TRBV5-6|TRBD1|.
TGTGCCAGCAGCAGGCGGGCAGGGGGCTGGGAGACCCAGTACTTC
CASSRRAGGWETQYF
>TRBJ2-1|TRBV13|.|.
TGTGCCAGCAGCTACTCCGCCGGAGGGCGAAAGTTCTTC
CASSYSAGGRKFF
>TRBJ1-4|TRBV7-2|TRBD1|.
TGTGCCAGCAAGTCCACCGGGACAGGGGGTAAACTGTTTTTT
CASKSTGTGGKLFF
>TRBJ1-1|TRBV3-1/TRBV3-2|TRBD1|few
TGTGCCAGCAGAGAAACAGGGGGCTACACTGAAGCTTTCTTT
CASRETGGYTEAFF
>TRBJ2-5|TRBV7-3|.|.
TGTGCCAGCAGCTTAGCCGGCGGGGAGACCCAGTACTTC
CASSLAGGETQYF
>TRBJ2-3|TRBV9|TRBD1|once
TGTGCCAGCAGCGTTCTACAGGGGCTCGGTACAGATACGCAGTATTTT
CASSVLQGLGTDTQYF
>TRBJ2-5|TRBV6-4|TRBD1|.
TGTGCCAGCAGTGACGCCGGGACAGGGAATAGGGTGGGCCAAGAGACCCAGTACTTC
CASSDAGTGNRVGQETQYF
>TRBJ1-2|TRBV28|.|.
TGTGCCAGCAGTTTAAGTGGACAGTATCGCGGCTACACCTTC
CASSLSGQYRGYTF
>TRBJ2-7|TRBV6-6|.|.
TGTGCCAGCAGTTACAGGTCGACAGGTTACGAGCAGTACTTC
CASSYRSTGYEQYF
>TRBJ2-3|TRBV24-1|TRBD1|.
TGTGCCACCAGTGACTCGACAGGGCCTAGCACAGATACGCAGTATTTT
CATSDSTGPSTDTQYF
>TRBJ2-1|TRBV30|.|.
TGTGCCTGGGGTTGGAGTCGCTATGAGCAGTTCTTC
CAWGWSRYEQFF